The 20 T cell receptor beta chains presented below share a single source sample, sequenced in a study of Ad26.COV2.S vaccination and SARS-CoV-2 variants. Treatment of the sample: some 19 received Ad26.COV2.S at low or high dose, single or two shots; 5 received placebo; per-sample allocation not given. The samples were gathered on day 63 after the first injection of vaccine or placebo. The assay was immunoSEQ multiplex PCR, and TCRdb's table has in-frame clones only and misses some. The repertoire holds some 340,000 clones, with over 80% as singletons. Sequenced material: peripheral blood, taken in a trial of Ad26.COV2.S vaccine versus placebo. Receptors originate from a person between 18 and 65 years old who received the Ad26.COV2.S COVID-19 vaccine or a placebo.

Comments on this clone: Sequence at one end of the junction differs from germline and may be a read error. This chain links TRBV15 with TRBJ2-3, with D perhaps assigned TRBD1 or TRBD2 (5 bases each). The CDR3 has 17 amino acids. Germline CDR1 and CDR2: LNHNV and YYDKDF (reference sequence). The CDR3 loop reads CATSRTLEAGSKDTQYF. In DNA form, the CDR3 reads TGTGCCACCAGCAGAACCCTTGAGGCAGGGAGCAAAGATACGCAGTATTTT.

The chain joins TRBV24-1 to TRBJ2-6, with D tentatively TRBD1 or TRBD2 (5 bases each). The CDR3 has 17 residues. CDR1 is KGHDR and CDR2 is SFDVKD in the germline V gene. The V end lost 3 bases, the J end lost 2 bases, and 13 bases lay between the germline ends. Here the CDR3 reads CATSDPGRDAGANVLTF. CDR3 DNA sequence: TGTGCCACCAGTGATCCGGGCCGGGACGCTGGGGCCAACGTCCTGACTTTC.

Only a few counts were recorded for this clone. The chain joins TRBV28 to TRBJ1-2, with D maybe TRBD1 (6 bases). Germline V gene sequence: CDR1 MDHEN, CDR2 SYDVKM. There are 16 residues in the CDR3. The ends were cut back, 4 bases at V and 7 bases at J, with 22 bases in the middle. CDR3 amino acids: CASSCRGSRERCGYTF. The DNA for the CDR3 is TGTGCCAGCAGTTGCAGGGGCTCCCGTGAACGCTGTGGCTACACCTTC.

The genes are TRBV30 and TRBJ1-4; no firm D call. The CDR3 runs to 13 residues. Germline V gives CDR1 GTSNPN, CDR2 SVGIG (reference sequence). V lost 0 bases and J lost 8, with 10 bases in between. The CDR3 nucleotides are TGTGCCTGGAGTGTTCGGACGGGGGAAAAACTGTTTTTT. Amino acids: CAWSVRTGEKLFF.

This rearrangement joins TRBV28 to TRBJ2-1; D might be TRBD1 (5 bases). The germline CDR1 and CDR2 sequences are MDHEN and SYDVKM. There are 12 residues in the CDR3. The V gene lost 5 bases and the J gene lost 10 bases, with 12 bases spanning the gap. CDR3 protein: CASSPPGQEQFF. DNA of the CDR3: TGTGCCAGCAGTCCCCCCGGACAAGAGCAGTTCTTC.

V is TRBV19 and J is TRBJ1-4; D unclear. Germline V lookup: CDR1 LNHDA, CDR2 SQIVND (reference sequence). This CDR3 has 15 amino acids. Trimming removed 1 base at V and 8 bases at J, with 14 bases between. CDR3: CASSIGGFSGEKLFF. CDR3 bases: TGTGCCAGTAGTATAGGGGGATTCTCCGGGGAAAAACTGTTTTTT.

Note on this clone: Other DNA sequences in the same sample also yield this CDR3. The J gene is TRBJ1-1, the V gene TRBV5-1; D is unresolved. Trimming stripped 0 bases from V and 0 bases from J, with 6 bases between. CDR3 size: 14 residues. Germline CDR1 is SGHRS and CDR2 is YFSETQ. The CDR3 DNA is TGCGCCAGCAGCTTGGAGCCGGTGAACACTGAAGCTTTCTTT. Encoded protein: CASSLEPVNTEAFF.

The J gene is TRBJ2-2, the V gene TRBV29-1, with a tentative D call TRBD2 (5 bases). CDR1 is SQVTM, CDR2 ANQGSEA, per germline. This CDR3 comprises 14 residues. V was trimmed by 3 bases and J by 6 bases, leaving 14 bases between them. CDR3 bases: TGCAGCGTTGATGCCGGTCTGGGAGCCGGGGAGCTGTTTTTT. Amino acids: CSVDAGLGAGELFF.

The chain has TRBV6-6 and TRBJ2-5, with TRBD1 identical over 7 bases. This CDR3 spans 14 amino acids. CDR1 and CDR2 (germline): MNHNY, SVGAGI (reference sequence). The J segment lost 3 bases and the V segment lost 4 bases, leaving 5 bases of the junction unmatched. This CDR3 reads CASSLTGVEETQYF. In DNA, the CDR3 is TGTGCCAGCAGTTTAACAGGGGTAGAAGAGACCCAGTACTTC.

This clone showed up just a few times. This rearrangement joins TRBV19 to TRBJ2-6; no firm D call. The length of the CDR3 is 15 residues. V was pared by 4 bases and J by 0 bases, with 7 bases between. Germline V gene sequence: CDR1 LNHDA, CDR2 SQIVND (reference sequence). The DNA for the CDR3 is TGTGCCAGTAGTACCCCAGACTCTGGGGCCAACGTCCTGACTTTC. It translates to CASSTPDSGANVLTF.

This clone showed up just once. CDR3 residues: CASSLGVGALYEQYF. CDR3 DNA sequence: TGTGCCAGCAGCTTAGGAGTGGGGGCCCTCTACGAGCAGTACTTC. The chain joins TRBV7-9 to TRBJ2-7, with a possible D match to TRBD1 (6 bases). The length of the CDR3 is 15 residues. Trimming shortened V by 1 base and J by 3 bases, and 13 bases separated the two germline ends. Germline CDR1 and CDR2: SEHNR and FQNEAQ (reference sequence).

This sequence joins TRBV9 and TRBJ1-4; D is possibly TRBD1 (5 bases). The V end lost 2 bases, the J end lost 5 bases, and 10 bases lay between the germline ends. CDR3 length equals 14 residues. CDR1 and CDR2 from the germline V gene are SGDLS and YYNGEE. Here the CDR3 DNA reads TGTGCCAGCAGCGTTGACAGCGTAAATGAAAAACTGTTTTTT. Its translation is CASSVDSVNEKLFF.

This chain uses TRBV5-1 with TRBJ2-2; D assignment may be TRBD1 or TRBD2 (5 bases each). Trimming removed 1 base at V and 1 base at J, with 11 bases between. This CDR3 has 16 amino acids. Looked up from germline, CDR1 is SGHRS and CDR2 is YFSETQ. DNA for the CDR3: TGCGCCAGCAGCTTGTGGGGACCGAGGAACACCGGGGAGCTGTTTTTT. Amino acids: CASSLWGPRNTGELFF.

This sequence joins TRBV28 and TRBJ1-2; TRBD1 matches at 11 bases. Germline loops: CDR1 MDHEN, CDR2 SYDVKM. Unmatched junction bases numbered 7, after V lost 1 base and J lost 6 bases. This CDR3 region has 16 residues. CDR3 in DNA: TGTGCCAGCAGTTTATTGTCGGGGGGACAGGGGGATGGCTACACCTTC. Translating gives CASSLLSGGQGDGYTF.

J is TRBJ2-1 and V is TRBV7-9; 10 positions agree with TRBD1. CDR3 size: 16 residues. Losses at the gene ends were 1 base for V and 1 base for J; bases not matched to a gene: 1. Germline V gene lookup returns CDR1 SEHNR and CDR2 FQNEAQ (reference sequence). For the CDR3, the DNA is TGTGCCAGCAGCTTAGTGGGACAGGGGTCCTACAATGAGCAGTTCTTC. This codes for CASSLVGQGSYNEQFF.

This clone has a handful of counts. The chain recombines TRBV18 with TRBJ1-2, with 7 bases that match TRBD1. This CDR3 region has 14 residues. Trimming cost V 5 bases and J 13 bases; bases outside gene matches: 16. Germline lookup yields CDR1 KGHSH and CDR2 LQKENI. CDR3 in amino acids: CASSSSTGPLVGTF. In DNA form, the CDR3 reads TGTGCCAGCTCATCCTCGACAGGGCCCCTGGTTGGCACCTTC.

This clone was found once. The chain employs TRBV11-1 and TRBJ1-2; the D gene is possibly TRBD1 (6 bases). Germline V gene lookup returns CDR1 SGHAT and CDR2 FQDESV (reference sequence). The CDR3 is made up of 14 amino acids. Trimming removed 5 bases at V and 2 bases at J, with 12 bases between. CDR3 amino acids: CASSPEGGNYGYTF. CDR3 coding DNA: TGTGCCAGCAGCCCAGAGGGGGGGAACTATGGCTACACCTTC. Full variable domain (missing parts from reference TRBV11-1 and TRBJ1-2): EAEVAQSPRYKITEKSQAVAFWCDPISGHATLYWYRQILGQGPELLVQFQDESVVDDSQLPKDRFSAERLKGVDSTLKIQPAELGDSAMYLCASSPEGGNYGYTFGSGTRLTVV.

The chain is built from TRBV2 and TRBJ1-3; D is unclear. V was shortened by 2 bases and J by 0 bases, with 8 bases between the two germline ends. The CDR3 sequence is 15 residues long. The germline CDR1 and CDR2 sequences are SNHLY and FYNNEI. In DNA form, the CDR3 reads TGTGCCAGCAGTGAAAGTGGAGGCTCTGGAAACACCATATATTTT. Amino acid sequence: CASSESGGSGNTIYF.

V is TRBV6-5 and J is TRBJ1-6, with D tentatively TRBD1 (6 bases). The length of the CDR3 is 15 residues. V was trimmed by 6 bases and J by 5 bases, leaving 14 bases between them. Per the germline V gene, CDR1 is MNHEY and CDR2 is SVGAGI. As DNA, the CDR3 is TGTGCCAGCAGGGGCCGACAGGCCGATAATTCACCCCTCCACTTT. Amino acid sequence: CASRGRQADNSPLHF.

The V call is TRBV11-3, the J call TRBJ1-5; weak D call: TRBD1 (5 bases). This CDR3 comprises 16 residues. Germline CDR1 reads SGHNT; CDR2 reads YENEEA. V was pared by 2 bases and J by 0 bases, with 11 bases between. The CDR3 DNA sequence: TGTGCCAGCAGCTTAAGTACGGGGCTTAGCAATCAGCCCCAGCATTTT. Amino acid sequence: CASSLSTGLSNQPQHF.